Listed below are T cell receptor beta chains from one sample, sequenced in a study of regulatory T cells in long-lasting Graves disease. TCRdb reprocessed the multiplex PCR reads via MiXCR and lists one record per CDR3 protein. Counted here are about 430,000 distinct CDR3 sequences, 15% occurring once; the ten biggest clones make up 7.8%. This sample also appeared in a second study, on T cells in Graves' hyperthyroidism and ophthalmopathy.

The sequenced sample was peripheral blood mononuclear cells (PBMCs), obtained at new diagnosis, from a patient treated with antithyroid drugs. Receptors originate from a woman aged 40 to 50 with Graves disease. Each CDR3 is given with its conserved first and last residue. The order of the fields is clone size, V gene, J gene, D gene, CDR3 length, CDR3 DNA, CDR3 protein. The D gene is left open where the match is weak. Clone size is shown for a subset of rows, as once, few, many or a class of expanded clone.

many	TRBV6-1	TRBJ1-2	.	15	TGTGCCAGCAGTGAAGCTACAGCAGTCTACTATGGCTACACCTTC	CASSEATAVYYGYTF
few	TRBV28	TRBJ2-1	TRBD2	14	TGTGCCAGTCTCCTCACTAGCGACTACAATGAGCAGTTCTTC	CASLLTSDYNEQFF
few	TRBV20-1	TRBJ1-5	.	14	TGCAGTGCCGCCCCCGGGCAGGGGCATCAGCCCCAGCATTTT	CSAAPGQGHQPQHF
.	TRBV12-3/TRBV12-4	TRBJ2-5	.	15	TGTGCCAGCAGTAAGGTTCGGGGATTAGGAGAGACCCAGTACTTC	CASSKVRGLGETQYF
many	TRBV28	TRBJ2-5	TRBD2	14	TGTGCCAGCAGTTTCCTACTAGCGCGGGAGACCCAGTACTTC	CASSFLLARETQYF
many	TRBV30	TRBJ2-7	.	13	TGTGCCTGGGATACGGGACACACCTACGAGCAGTACTTC	CAWDTGHTYEQYF
many	TRBV27	TRBJ2-3	.	18	TGTGCCAGCAGTCCACTCTTAGGACCCGCCAAAGGCGCAGATACGCAGTATTTT	CASSPLLGPAKGADTQYF
few	TRBV19	TRBJ2-3	TRBD2	15	TGTGCCAGTAGTTCGCAGCGGGATTTGGCAGATACGCAGTATTTT	CASSSQRDLADTQYF
many	TRBV28	TRBJ2-5	.	15	TGTGCCAGCAGCAACCCCCGTATCGTCGGGGAGACCCAGTACTTC	CASSNPRIVGETQYF
.	TRBV11-3	TRBJ2-3	.	14	TGTGCCAGCAGCCGCAGAACAGGGACAGATACGCAGTATTTT	CASSRRTGTDTQYF
many	TRBV12-5	TRBJ2-1	.	16	TGTGCTAGTGGTTTCGGGTCCGAAATTTCCTACAATGAGCAGTTCTTC	CASGFGSEISYNEQFF
.	TRBV12-3/TRBV12-4	TRBJ2-2	TRBD2	16	TGTGCCAGCAGTTTGGGGACTAGCGGGGGCACCGGGGAGCTGTTTTTT	CASSLGTSGGTGELFF
.	TRBV6-2/TRBV6-3	TRBJ2-6	.	13	TGTGCCAGCACCGACCCCCCAATCAACGTCCTGACTTTC	CASTDPPINVLTF
many	TRBV11-3	TRBJ2-7	TRBD1	14	TGTGCCAGCAGCTTGGGACAGGGGGAATACGAGCAGTACTTC	CASSLGQGEYEQYF
.	TRBV11-3	TRBJ2-3	.	14	TGTGCCAGCAGCTTAGAGGGGGAACTCGATACGCAGTATTTT	CASSLEGELDTQYF
.	TRBV7-2	TRBJ2-3	.	14	TGTGCCAACAGCCGACCGGGGCACACAGATACGCAGTATTTT	CANSRPGHTDTQYF
many	TRBV27	TRBJ2-2	TRBD2	15	TGTGCCAGCAGTTCCCTCCTAGCGGGAGAGGGAGAGCTGTTTTTT	CASSSLLAGEGELFF
.	TRBV20-1	TRBJ1-3	.	11	TGCAGTGCTGCCTCTGGAAACACCATATATTTT	CSAASGNTIYF
many	TRBV7-9	TRBJ2-7	TRBD2	15	TGTGCCAGCAGCTTAGAAGCGGGAGGGGATGGCGAGCAGTACTTC	CASSLEAGGDGEQYF
.	TRBV3-1	TRBJ2-5	.	14	TGTGCCAGCAGCCACGAGAACTCACGCGAGACCCAGTCCTTC	CASSHENSRETQSF
many	TRBV11-3	TRBJ2-5	TRBD1	14	TGTGCCAGCAGCTCTGGGACAGCCCAAGAGACCCAGTACTTC	CASSSGTAQETQYF
.	TRBV2	TRBJ2-1	.	16	TGTGCCAGCAGTGAAGCTACAGGGGGGGCGGCCAATGAGCAGTTCTTC	CASSEATGGAANEQFF
.	TRBV28	TRBJ1-1	.	14	TGTGCCAGCAGTTTTGAGGGGAGGGAAGGTGAAGCTTTCTTT	CASSFEGREGEAFF
many	TRBV5-1	TRBJ2-1	TRBD1	18	TGCGCCAGCAGCCCCCCCGGGACAGGGGGCCTCCAATACAATGAGCAGTTCTTC	CASSPPGTGGLQYNEQFF
.	TRBV6-5	TRBJ1-2	.	15	TGTGCCAGCAGTTACTCGAGAGGACAGAATTATGGCTACACCTTC	CASSYSRGQNYGYTF
many	TRBV12-3/TRBV12-4	TRBJ2-7	TRBD1	16	TGTGCCAGCAGTTTATATACTGGGACAGGGGCCTACGAGCAGTACTTC	CASSLYTGTGAYEQYF
many	TRBV2	TRBJ2-3	.	14	TGTGCCAGCAGTGAAGATACCTTCCCAGATACGCAGTATTTT	CASSEDTFPDTQYF
few	TRBV6-5	TRBJ1-5	.	16	TGTGCCAGCAGTTCAAACACGGCTTTTAGCAATCAGCCCCAGCATTTT	CASSSNTAFSNQPQHF
.	TRBV5-5	TRBJ1-1	.	14	TGTGCCAGCAGCTTGTCTGTGTGGAACACTGAAGCTTTCTTT	CASSLSVWNTEAFF
many	TRBV28	TRBJ1-2	.	13	TGTGCCAGCAGACCCCTCGGGGGGTATGGCTACACCTTC	CASRPLGGYGYTF
many	TRBV28	TRBJ1-5	TRBD1	13	TGTGCCAGCCGGACAGGAAACAATCAGCCCCAGCATTTT	CASRTGNNQPQHF
few	TRBV12-3/TRBV12-4	TRBJ2-5	TRBD2	17	TGTGCCAGCAGTTTATTCTCTAGCGGGAGAGCAGAAGAGACCCAGTACTTC	CASSLFSSGRAEETQYF
many	TRBV6-5	TRBJ2-1	.	17	TGTGCCAGCAGTTACTCGACGCCGGACAGTAAATACAATGAGCAGTTCTTC	CASSYSTPDSKYNEQFF
many	TRBV6-5	TRBJ1-2	TRBD1	14	TGTGCCAGCAGTTCGGACAGGGCCCGTAGTGGCTACACCTTC	CASSSDRARSGYTF